This TCR beta chain was profiled in a study of blood T cell repertoires in COVID-19. The germline CDR1 and CDR2 sequences are SGHNT and YENEEA. With 5 bases clipped from V and 3 bases from J, the junction kept 6 bases outside the gene matches. The CDR3 totals 15 residues. Using immunoSEQ multiplex PCR, the repertoire was profiled, and TCRdb retains in-frame clones only, with some absent. The sample carries around 250,000 clones, 88% recorded once. The source material was PBMCs or T cells enriched from blood (not recorded which). The V gene is TRBV11-3, the J gene TRBJ2-5; TRBD1 matches 10 bases. The receptor's source is a woman aged 40 to 50 with acute COVID-19. The CDR3 is CASSPGQGVKETQYF. The CDR3 bases are TGTGCCAGCAGCCCCGGACAGGGGGTTAAAGAGACCCAGTACTTC.